This T cell receptor (beta chain) originates from a study of blood T cell repertoires in COVID-19. At the level of the study: Sites across the United States, Italy and Spain contributed samples from acute and convalescent COVID-19. PBMCs, B-cell-depleted T cells, or T cells were the source of the cDNA or gDNA that made up the material.

Germline loops: CDR1 MDHEN, CDR2 SYDVKM. The CDR3 extends over 14 amino acids. The V segment lost 5 bases and the J segment 4 bases; nucleotides outside the gene matches: 8. Original processing methods: Estimates of nucleated cell counts were drawn from the amplification of reference gene primers. The method was immunoSEQ multiplex PCR; TCRdb's version includes in-frame clones alone and lacks a portion of them. Clonal size and the V and J genes are those of that table, whereas D and trimming came from the DNA. The sample lists around 250,000 clones; 75% to 90% were seen once. Sequences were obtained from peripheral blood. J is TRBJ2-7 and V is TRBV28; 7 nucleotides match TRBD1. This receptor was identified in a man aged 55 to 69 who had recovered from COVID-19. The CDR3 protein is CASSQTGLPYEQYF. As DNA, the CDR3 is TGTGCCAGCAGTCAGACAGGGCTCCCTTACGAGCAGTACTTC.